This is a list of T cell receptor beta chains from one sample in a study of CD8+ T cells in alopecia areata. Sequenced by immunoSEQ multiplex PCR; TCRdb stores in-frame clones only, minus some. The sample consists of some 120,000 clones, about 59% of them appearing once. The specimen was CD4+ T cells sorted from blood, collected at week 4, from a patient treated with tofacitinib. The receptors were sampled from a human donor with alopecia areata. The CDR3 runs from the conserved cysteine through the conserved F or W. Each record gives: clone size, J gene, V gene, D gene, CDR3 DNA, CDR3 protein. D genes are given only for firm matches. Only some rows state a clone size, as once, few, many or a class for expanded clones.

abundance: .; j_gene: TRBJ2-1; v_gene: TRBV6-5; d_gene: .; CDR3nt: TGTGCCAGCAGTGCCAGGAATGAGCAGTTCTTC; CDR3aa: CASSARNEQFF
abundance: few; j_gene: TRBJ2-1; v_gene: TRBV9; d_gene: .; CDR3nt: TGTGCCAGCAGTCTCACAACTTACAATGAGCAGTTCTTC; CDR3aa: CASSLTTYNEQFF
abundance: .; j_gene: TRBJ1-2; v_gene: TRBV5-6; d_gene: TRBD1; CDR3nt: TGTGCCAGCAGCCTGGAGGGACAGGGGATTTTTGGGCATGGCTACACCTTC; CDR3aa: CASSLEGQGIFGHGYTF
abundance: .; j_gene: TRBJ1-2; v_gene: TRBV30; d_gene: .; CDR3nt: TGTGCCTGGAGTGTAAGGGGCCCCACCACCTTC; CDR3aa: CAWSVRGPTTF
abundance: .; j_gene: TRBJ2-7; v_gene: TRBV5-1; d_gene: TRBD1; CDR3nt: TGCGCCAGCAGCTTAGGACAGGGGAACAACTACGAGCAGTACTTC; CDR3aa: CASSLGQGNNYEQYF
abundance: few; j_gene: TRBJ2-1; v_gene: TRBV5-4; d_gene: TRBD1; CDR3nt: TGTGCCAGCAGCTCAGGACAGGATGGGTCTCTGTTCTTC; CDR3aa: CASSSGQDGSLFF
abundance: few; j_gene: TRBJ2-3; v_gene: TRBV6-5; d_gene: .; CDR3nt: TGTGCCAGCAGTTACCGGCGGGCTGAAGATACGCAGTATTTT; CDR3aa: CASSYRRAEDTQYF
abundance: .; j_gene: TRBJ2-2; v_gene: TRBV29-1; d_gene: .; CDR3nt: TGCAGCGCCGTGAGACAGCAAAACACCGGGGAGCTGTTTTTT; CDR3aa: CSAVRQQNTGELFF
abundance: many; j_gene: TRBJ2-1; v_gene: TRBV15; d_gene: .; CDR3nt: TGTGCCACCAGCAGAGAATATCCGAGTGAGCAGTTCTTC; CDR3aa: CATSREYPSEQFF
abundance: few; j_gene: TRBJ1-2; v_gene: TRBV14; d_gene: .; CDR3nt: TGTGCCAGCAGTCCAGGGGCCTATGGCTACACCTTC; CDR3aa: CASSPGAYGYTF
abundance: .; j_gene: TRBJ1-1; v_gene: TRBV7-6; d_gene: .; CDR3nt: TGTGCCAGCAGCTCAGCTTTGTTGGGGGCTGGCACTGAAGCTTTCTTT; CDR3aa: CASSSALLGAGTEAFF
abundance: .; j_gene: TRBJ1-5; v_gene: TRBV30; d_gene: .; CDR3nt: TGTGCCTGGAGTGAATTAAAGGGTCAGCCCCAGCATTTT; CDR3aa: CAWSELKGQPQHF
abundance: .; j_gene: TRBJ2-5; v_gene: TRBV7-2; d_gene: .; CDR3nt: TGTGCCAGCAGCTTTAGGGAGTACCAAGAGACCCAGTACTTC; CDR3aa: CASSFREYQETQYF
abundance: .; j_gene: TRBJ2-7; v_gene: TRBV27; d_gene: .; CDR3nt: TGTGCCAGCAGTTTACGCCCTAGCATGAATGGAGAGCAGTACTTC; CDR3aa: CASSLRPSMNGEQYF
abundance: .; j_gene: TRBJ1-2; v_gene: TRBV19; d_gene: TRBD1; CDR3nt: TGTGCCAGTAGTTTTAGGACAGGGGAAAACTATGGCTACACCTTC; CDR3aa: CASSFRTGENYGYTF
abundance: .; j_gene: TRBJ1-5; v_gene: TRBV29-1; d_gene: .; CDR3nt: TGCAGCGTTAGGATCACAGGAGAGGAGTCGCCCCAGCATTTT; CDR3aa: CSVRITGEESPQHF
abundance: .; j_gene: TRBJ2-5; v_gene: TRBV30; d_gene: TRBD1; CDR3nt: TGTGCCTCGACAGGGGGCGCGGGTGAGACCCAGTACTTC; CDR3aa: CASTGGAGETQYF
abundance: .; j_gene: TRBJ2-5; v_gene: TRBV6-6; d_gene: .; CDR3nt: TGTGCCAGCAGATCGCTCCGGGGGCTAGAGACCCAGTACTTC; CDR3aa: CASRSLRGLETQYF
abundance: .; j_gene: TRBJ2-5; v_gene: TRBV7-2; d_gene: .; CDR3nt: TGTGCCAGCAGCTCCAGGGTCCGGTACGAGACCCAGTACTTC; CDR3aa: CASSSRVRYETQYF
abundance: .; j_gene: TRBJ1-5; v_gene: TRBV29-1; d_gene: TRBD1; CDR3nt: TGCAGCGTTGTAGGTGGGACAGGAAATCAGCCCCAGCATTTT; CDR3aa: CSVVGGTGNQPQHF
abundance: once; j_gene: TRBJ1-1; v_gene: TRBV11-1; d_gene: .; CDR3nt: TGTGCCAGCAGCTTTGAGGGGCTTCCGGGGACTTTCTTT; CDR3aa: CASSFEGLPGTFF
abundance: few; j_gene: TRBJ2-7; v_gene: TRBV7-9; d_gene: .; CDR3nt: TGTGCCACGCGCTCACTTGGAGGGGGAATTAGCTCCTACGAGCAGTACTTC; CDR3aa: CATRSLGGGISSYEQYF
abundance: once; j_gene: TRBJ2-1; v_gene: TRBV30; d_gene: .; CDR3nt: TGTGCCTGGAGTGTAACCGGTCGTGAGCAGTTCTTC; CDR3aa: CAWSVTGREQFF
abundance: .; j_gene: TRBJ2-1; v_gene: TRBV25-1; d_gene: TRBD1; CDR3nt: TGTGCCAGCAGTGAATTCCAGGGACAGGGGCACAATGAGCAGTTCTTC; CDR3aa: CASSEFQGQGHNEQFF
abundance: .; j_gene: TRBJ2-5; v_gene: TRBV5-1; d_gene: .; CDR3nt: TGCGCCAGCAGCTTGTCGCCCCCTCCTCGAGAGACCCAGTACTTC; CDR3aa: CASSLSPPPRETQYF
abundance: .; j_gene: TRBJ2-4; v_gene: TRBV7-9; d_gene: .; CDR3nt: TGTGCCAGCAGCTTAGTCCATCAGAAATACCCAGCCAAAAACATTCAGTACTTC; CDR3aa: CASSLVHQKYPAKNIQYF
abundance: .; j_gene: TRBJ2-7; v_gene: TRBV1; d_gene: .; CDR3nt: TGCACCAGCAGCCAAGGACCGATACGTCTCTCCTACGAGCAGTACTTC; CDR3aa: CTSSQGPIRLSYEQYF
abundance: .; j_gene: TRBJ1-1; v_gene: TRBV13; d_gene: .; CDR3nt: TGTGCCAGCAGCTTAAGGCAGGGGACCATGAACACTGAAGCTTTCTTT; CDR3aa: CASSLRQGTMNTEAFF
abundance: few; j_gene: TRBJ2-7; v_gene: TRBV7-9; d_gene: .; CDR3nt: TGTGCCAGCAGCTCCCGACCGAGTTCCTACGAGCAGTACTTC; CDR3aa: CASSSRPSSYEQYF
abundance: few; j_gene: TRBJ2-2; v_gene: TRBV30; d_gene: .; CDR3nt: TGTGCCTGGAGGGCCCCAGCGGAATCGAACACCGGGGAGCTGTTTTTT; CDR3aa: CAWRAPAESNTGELFF
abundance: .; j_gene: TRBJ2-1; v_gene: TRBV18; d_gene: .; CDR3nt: TGTGCCAGCTCAGGGGAGTCCTACAATGAGCAGTTCTTC; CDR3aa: CASSGESYNEQFF
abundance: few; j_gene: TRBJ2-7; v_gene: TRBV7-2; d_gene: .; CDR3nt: TGTGCCAGCAGCACAGAAGGGGACTCCTACGAGCAGTACTTC; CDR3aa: CASSTEGDSYEQYF
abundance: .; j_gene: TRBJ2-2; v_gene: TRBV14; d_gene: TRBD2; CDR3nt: TGTGCCAGCAGCCCGAGCGGGAGAAGGACCGGGGAGCTGTTTTTT; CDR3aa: CASSPSGRRTGELFF
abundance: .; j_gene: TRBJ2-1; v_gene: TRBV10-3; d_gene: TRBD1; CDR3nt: TGTGCCATCAGTCAAATGGACAGGGGAAGTCATGAGCAGTTCTTC; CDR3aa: CAISQMDRGSHEQFF
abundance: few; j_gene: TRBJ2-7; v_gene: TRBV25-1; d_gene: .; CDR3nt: TGTGCCAGCAGTGGAGGGCCCTACGAGCAGTACTTC; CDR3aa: CASSGGPYEQYF
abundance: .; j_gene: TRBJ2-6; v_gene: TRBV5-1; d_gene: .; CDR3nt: TGCGCCAGCAGATCGGACAACGTCCTGACTTTC; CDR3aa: CASRSDNVLTF
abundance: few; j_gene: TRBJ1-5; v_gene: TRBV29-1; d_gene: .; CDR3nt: TGCAGCGTGGACAGTGATAGCAATCAGCCCCAGCATTTT; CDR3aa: CSVDSDSNQPQHF
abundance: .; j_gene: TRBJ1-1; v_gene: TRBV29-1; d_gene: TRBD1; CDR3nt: TGCAGCGTTCATCTGACAGGGGGCACTGAAGCTTTCTTT; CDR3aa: CSVHLTGGTEAFF
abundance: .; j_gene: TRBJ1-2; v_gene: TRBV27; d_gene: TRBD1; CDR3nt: TGTGCCAGCAGCCGCGGACAGGGGAGCTATGGCTACACCTTC; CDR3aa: CASSRGQGSYGYTF
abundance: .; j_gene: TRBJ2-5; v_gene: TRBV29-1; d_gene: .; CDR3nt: TGCAGCGCGTTGGCGGGTCAAGAGACCCAGTACTTC; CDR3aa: CSALAGQETQYF
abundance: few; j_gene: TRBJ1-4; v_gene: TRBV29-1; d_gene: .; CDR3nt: TGCAGCGTGAGCCTTAATGAAAAACTGTTTTTT; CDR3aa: CSVSLNEKLFF
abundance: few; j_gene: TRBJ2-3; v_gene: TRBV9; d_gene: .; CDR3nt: TGTGCCAGCAGCGTATCCAGCACAGATACGCAGTATTTT; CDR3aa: CASSVSSTDTQYF
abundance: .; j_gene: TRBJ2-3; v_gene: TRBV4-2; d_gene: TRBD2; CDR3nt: TGTGCCAGCAGCCAAGGACTAGCGGGGGGCCGGGGAGATACGCAGTATTTT; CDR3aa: CASSQGLAGGRGDTQYF
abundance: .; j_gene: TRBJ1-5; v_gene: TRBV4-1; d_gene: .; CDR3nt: TGCGCCAGCAGCCAAGAGACAGCTTATAGCAATCAGCCCCAGCATTTT; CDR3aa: CASSQETAYSNQPQHF
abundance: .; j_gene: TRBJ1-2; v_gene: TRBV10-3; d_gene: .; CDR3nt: TGTGCCATCGGGGACGGTGGCTACACCTTC; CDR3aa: CAIGDGGYTF
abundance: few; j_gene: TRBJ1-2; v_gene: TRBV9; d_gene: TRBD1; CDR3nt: TGTGCCAGCAGCGTAGGGACAGGGGGCACAGATGGCTACACCTTC; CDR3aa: CASSVGTGGTDGYTF
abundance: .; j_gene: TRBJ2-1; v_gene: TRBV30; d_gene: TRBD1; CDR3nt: TGTGCCTGGAGTGGACAGGGGAGGCAGTTCTTC; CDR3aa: CAWSGQGRQFF
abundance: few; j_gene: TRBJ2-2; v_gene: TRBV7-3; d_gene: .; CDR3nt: TGTGCCAGCAGCCCCAAGAGGATAGGGCCCCCAAACACCGGGGAGCTGTTTTTT; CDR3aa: CASSPKRIGPPNTGELFF
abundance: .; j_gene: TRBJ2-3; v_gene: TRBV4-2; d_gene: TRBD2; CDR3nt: TGTGCCAGCAGCCAGCAGGGAACTAGCGGGGGGTTCACAGATACGCAGTATTTT; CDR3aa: CASSQQGTSGGFTDTQYF
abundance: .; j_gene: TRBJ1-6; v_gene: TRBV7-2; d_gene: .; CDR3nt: TGTGCCAGCAGCGTACGAGGTTATAATTCACCCCTCCACTTT; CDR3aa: CASSVRGYNSPLHF
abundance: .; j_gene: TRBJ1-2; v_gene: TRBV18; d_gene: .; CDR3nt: TGTGCCAGCTCACCTAGATCCCATAACTATGGCTACACCTTC; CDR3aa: CASSPRSHNYGYTF
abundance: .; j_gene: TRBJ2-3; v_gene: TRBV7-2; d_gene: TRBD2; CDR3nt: TGTGCCAGCAGCTCTATGGGGACTAGCGGGACACATACGCAGTATTTT; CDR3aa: CASSSMGTSGTHTQYF
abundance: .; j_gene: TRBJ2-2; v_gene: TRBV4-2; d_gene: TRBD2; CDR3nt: TGTGCCAGCAGCCCAGCGGGGGAGGCCGGGGAGCTGTTTTTT; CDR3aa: CASSPAGEAGELFF